This T cell receptor beta chain is drawn from a study of graft-versus-host responses after intestinal transplantation. Study details: Tacrolimus plus steroids were given to all recipients for about 3 years, preceded by anti-thymocyte globulin induction.

Sequencing used immunoSEQ multiplex PCR; TCRdb keeps in-frame clones, though not all of them. There are fewer than 130,000 clones in the sample; 90% to 95% occur only once, and around 0.55% lies in the top ten. A word on this clone: The antigen remains undetermined.

Germline V gene data show CDR1 as LNHDA and CDR2 as SQIVND (reference sequence). The CDR3 totals 15 residues. The ends were cut back, 3 bases at V and 7 bases at J, with 15 bases in the middle. The genes are TRBV19 and TRBJ1-4; D is unresolved. This TCR was recovered from a human donor who received an intestinal transplant. The source was unstimulated CD8+ T cells sorted from spleen or lymph node cells, collected before intestinal transplant. CDR3: CASSMDEALAEKLFF. CDR3 nucleotide sequence: TGTGCCAGTAGTATGGACGAGGCGCTCGCTGAAAAACTGTTTTTT.